The rows below give T cell receptor beta chains drawn from one sample of a study of identical twins. TCRdb fed the 5' RACE reads into MiXCR, producing one record per CDR3 protein. The sample shows 400,000 to 600,000 distinct CDR3 sequences, 20% to 25% of them seen only once. The same specimen was also included in a second study, on yellow fever vaccine responses in identical twins.

The sample was CD4+ T cells sorted from blood. These receptors were taken from a woman aged 18-29 years in good health. The CDR3 runs from the conserved cysteine through the conserved F or W. The order of the fields is D gene, clone size, J gene, V gene, CDR3 DNA, CDR3 protein. D genes are given only for firm matches. Not every row has a clone size; where given, it reads once, few, many or a size class.

D gene: NA
clone size: NA
J gene: TRBJ2-5
V gene: TRBV11-2
CDR3 DNA: TGTGCCAGCAGTCTTCATATAGGGGAGACCCAGTACTTC
CDR3 protein: CASSLHIGETQYF

D gene: NA
clone size: few
J gene: TRBJ1-1
V gene: TRBV10-3
CDR3 DNA: TGTGCCATCAGTTGGACAGATAAGAACACTGAAGCTTTCTTT
CDR3 protein: CAISWTDKNTEAFF

D gene: TRBD2
clone size: few
J gene: TRBJ2-3
V gene: TRBV12-3/TRBV12-4
CDR3 DNA: TGTGCCAGCAGTTTTGGGGGACTAGCGGGAGGATCGGATACGCAGTATTTT
CDR3 protein: CASSFGGLAGGSDTQYF

D gene: TRBD1
clone size: few
J gene: TRBJ1-4
V gene: TRBV20-1
CDR3 DNA: TGCAGTGCTCAGACGGGACAGCTTAATGAAAAACTGTTTTTT
CDR3 protein: CSAQTGQLNEKLFF

D gene: NA
clone size: NA
J gene: TRBJ2-5
V gene: TRBV24-1
CDR3 DNA: TGTGCCACCAGTGATAGGACTACCTCGGGAGAGACCCAGTACTTC
CDR3 protein: CATSDRTTSGETQYF

D gene: NA
clone size: NA
J gene: TRBJ2-7
V gene: TRBV4-1
CDR3 DNA: TGCGCCAGCAGCCGACAGAAGGGCTACGAGCAGTACTTC
CDR3 protein: CASSRQKGYEQYF

D gene: NA
clone size: NA
J gene: TRBJ2-5
V gene: TRBV29-1
CDR3 DNA: TGCAGCGTGGGGACCGCCAAAGAGACCCAGTACTTC
CDR3 protein: CSVGTAKETQYF

D gene: NA
clone size: NA
J gene: TRBJ1-2
V gene: TRBV6-1
CDR3 DNA: TGTGCCAGCAGTGAGGGAAACACTCCCCTCTATGGCTACACCTTC
CDR3 protein: CASSEGNTPLYGYTF

D gene: TRBD2
clone size: NA
J gene: TRBJ2-7
V gene: TRBV18
CDR3 DNA: TGTGCCAGCTCAACCGGACTAGCGGGCACCTACGAGCAGTACTTC
CDR3 protein: CASSTGLAGTYEQYF

D gene: TRBD2
clone size: few
J gene: TRBJ2-5
V gene: TRBV18
CDR3 DNA: TGTGCCAGCTCACCGGGACTACCGCCAGAGACCCAGTACTTC
CDR3 protein: CASSPGLPPETQYF

D gene: NA
clone size: NA
J gene: TRBJ2-4
V gene: TRBV9
CDR3 DNA: TGTGCCAGCAGCCCACAGACGGAATTTGGCATTCAGTACTTC
CDR3 protein: CASSPQTEFGIQYF

D gene: NA
clone size: few
J gene: TRBJ2-7
V gene: TRBV7-3
CDR3 DNA: TGTGCCAGCAGCTTAGGGTATTTGGAAGAGCAGTACTTC
CDR3 protein: CASSLGYLEEQYF

D gene: TRBD2
clone size: few
J gene: TRBJ2-3
V gene: TRBV7-2
CDR3 DNA: TGTGCCAGCAGCTTAGGTCGCGGGAGCTTCCCAGATACGCAGTATTTT
CDR3 protein: CASSLGRGSFPDTQYF

D gene: NA
clone size: NA
J gene: TRBJ1-5
V gene: TRBV6-5
CDR3 DNA: TGTGCCAGCAGTTACGCTGGTGATAGCAATCAGCCCCAGCATTTT
CDR3 protein: CASSYAGDSNQPQHF

D gene: TRBD2
clone size: NA
J gene: TRBJ2-3
V gene: TRBV29-1
CDR3 DNA: TGCAGCGCCACCCTACTAGCGGGTACGCAGTATTTT
CDR3 protein: CSATLLAGTQYF

D gene: TRBD1
clone size: NA
J gene: TRBJ1-5
V gene: TRBV20-1
CDR3 DNA: TGCAGCGGCTCGACAGGGGCCGGGCAGCCCCAGCATTTT
CDR3 protein: CSGSTGAGQPQHF

D gene: NA
clone size: few
J gene: TRBJ1-3
V gene: TRBV6-5
CDR3 DNA: TGTGCCAGCAGTTCCTACGACAAGCGCTCTGGAAACACCATATATTTT
CDR3 protein: CASSSYDKRSGNTIYF

D gene: NA
clone size: few
J gene: TRBJ1-2
V gene: TRBV11-2
CDR3 DNA: TGTGCCAGCAGCCCTCGGACAGAGAACTATGGCTACACCTTC
CDR3 protein: CASSPRTENYGYTF

D gene: NA
clone size: NA
J gene: TRBJ1-5
V gene: TRBV3-1
CDR3 DNA: TGTGCCAGCAGCCCCCGACAGCTTACTGAGGGAGACGGCCGCAATCAGCCCCAGCATTTT
CDR3 protein: CASSPRQLTEGDGRNQPQHF

D gene: NA
clone size: many
J gene: TRBJ2-7
V gene: TRBV20-1
CDR3 DNA: TGCAGTGCTAGAGTCAAGCAGGGGAACAACGAGCAGTACTTC
CDR3 protein: CSARVKQGNNEQYF

D gene: NA
clone size: few
J gene: TRBJ2-7
V gene: TRBV20-1
CDR3 DNA: TGCAGTGCTAGGGAAATTAGCTACGAGCAGTACTTC
CDR3 protein: CSAREISYEQYF

D gene: NA
clone size: few
J gene: TRBJ2-1
V gene: TRBV6-5
CDR3 DNA: TGTGCCAGCAGTTACTTCGACAGAACTAATGAGCAGTTCTTC
CDR3 protein: CASSYFDRTNEQFF

D gene: NA
clone size: NA
J gene: TRBJ2-4
V gene: TRBV20-1
CDR3 DNA: TGCAGCCCACGAGGGGGGGGCGAAAAAAACATTCAGTACTTC
CDR3 protein: CSPRGGGEKNIQYF

D gene: NA
clone size: few
J gene: TRBJ2-1
V gene: TRBV12-3/TRBV12-4
CDR3 DNA: TGTGCCAGCAGTACGACCTTGGGGTACACGAGTAATGAGCAGTTCTTC
CDR3 protein: CASSTTLGYTSNEQFF